Sequencing of this T cell receptor (beta chain) was carried out in a study of blood T cell repertoires in COVID-19. On the study more broadly: The United States, Italy and Spain provided the acute and convalescent COVID-19 samples.

Deletions cut 2 bases from V and 6 bases from J, with 11 bases between. The CDR3 has 14 residues. Per germline, CDR1 KGHSH and CDR2 LQKENI. Enrolled through a virtual design, the participants were between roughly 18 and 100 years of age and came from some 25 US areas. Cohort placement rested on clinical history that participants reported themselves. Here immunoSEQ multiplex PCR was the method, and the copy in TCRdb shows in-frame clones only, minus some. Of 150,000 or so clones in the sample, approximately 90% were seen once. Sequencing was carried out using PBMCs or T cells enriched from blood (not recorded which). The clonotype originates from a woman aged 40-49 years who had been exposed to COVID-19. The chain combines TRBV18 with TRBJ1-5; D is possibly TRBD1 (6 bases). Written as DNA, the CDR3 is TGTGCCAGCTCACCAGGGGGCAAGGGTCAGCCCCAGCATTTT. This sequence encodes CASSPGGKGQPQHF.